This T cell receptor beta chain originates from a study of T cell repertoires in cytomegalovirus infection. For the study at large: Matching HLA type, along with CMV infection, was indicated by public TCR beta signatures.

CDR3 length: 14 residues. The V and J ends lost 5 bases and 1 base respectively, with 11 bases between them. MiXCR, run by TCRdb on the reads, gives a single entry per CDR3 protein. The sample includes approximately 990,000 distinct CDR3 sequences, around 29% of them seen just once. This clonotype was picked up a small number of times. Antigen specificity is unknown. The clonotype comes from a human donor in good health (CMV status not recorded). Some clones in this sample may be carry-over from other donors' samples. The sequenced sample was cultured CD8+ T cells from PBMCs, obtained from culture after CMV antigen stimulation. J is TRBJ1-1 and V is TRBV12-3 or TRBV12-4; D is uncertain. CDR3 amino acids: CASSTPPGNTEAFF. The CDR3 bases are TGTGCCAGCAGTACCCCCCCCGGGAACACTGAAGCTTTCTTT.